The 8 T cell receptor beta chains reported below all come from one sample, sequenced in a study of memory B cells and T cells in multiple sclerosis. Clones were sequenced by immunoSEQ multiplex PCR, and TCRdb holds only the in-frame ones, with some missing. The repertoire holds approximately 14,000 clones, approximately 69% seen once, with about 2.5% in the top ten. The sample consisted of memory (CD45RO+) CD4+ T cells from blood. These receptors were taken from a human donor with multiple sclerosis.

This clone was seen a handful of times. The rearrangement joins TRBV6-1 to TRBJ1-5; D ambiguous. V lost 1 base, J lost 9 bases, and 10 bases lay in between. This CDR3 contains 13 residues. Germline CDR1 and CDR2: MNHNS and SASEGT. In DNA, the CDR3 is TGTGCCAGCAGTGAAGAGAGGGCTCGGCCCCAGCATTTT. Its translation is CASSEERARPQHF.

The chain combines TRBV5-1 with TRBJ2-3; D possibly corresponds to TRBD2 (6 bases). The V gene's germline CDR1 is SGHRS and CDR2 YFSETQ. This CDR3 has 15 amino acids. Trimming stripped 0 bases from V and 0 bases from J, with 8 bases between. CDR3 in amino acids: CASSLAGGSTDTQYF. CDR3 nucleotides: TGCGCCAGCAGCTTGGCCGGGGGTAGCACAGATACGCAGTATTTT.

J is TRBJ2-1 and V is TRBV29-1, with a tentative D call TRBD1 (5 bases). Trimming pared 5 bases from V and 10 bases from J, leaving 15 bases between. The CDR3 sequence is 12 residues long. The germline V gene encodes CDR1 SQVTM and CDR2 ANQGSEA. CDR3: CSVLWTFWEQFF. The CDR3 region has the DNA TGCAGCGTTCTATGGACATTCTGGGAGCAGTTCTTC.

This chain uses TRBV27 with TRBJ1-6; TRBD1 agrees at 9 bases. This CDR3 region has 15 residues. With 3 bases clipped from V and 8 bases from J, the junction kept 5 bases outside the gene matches. Germline assignment: CDR1 MNHEY and CDR2 SMNVEV (reference sequence). CDR3: CASSLTGTGHSPLHF. The DNA of the CDR3 is TGTGCCAGCAGTTTGACCGGGACAGGGCATTCACCCCTCCACTTT.

The J gene is TRBJ2-3, the V gene TRBV27; possible D gene TRBD2, 5 bases. Germline V gene sequence: CDR1 MNHEY, CDR2 SMNVEV (reference sequence). V was pared by 4 bases and J by 6 bases, with 14 bases between. This CDR3 has 14 residues. CDR3 amino acids: CASSSSSALDTQYF. The CDR3 DNA is TGTGCCAGCAGTTCCAGTAGCGCCCTTGATACGCAGTATTTT.

This clone was counted a single time. V usage is TRBV29-1 and J usage is TRBJ1-1; a weak D match, TRBD1 (6 bases). Looked up from germline, CDR1 is SQVTM and CDR2 is ANQGSEA. The V and J ends lost 5 bases and 1 base respectively, with 14 bases between them. CDR3 length equals 14 residues. The CDR3 sequence: CSVLSGVANTEAFF. The CDR3 nucleotides read TGCAGCGTTCTGTCAGGGGTTGCGAACACTGAAGCTTTCTTT.

The chain uses TRBV28 and TRBJ1-5; maybe TRBD1 (6 bases). The germline V and J ends were trimmed by 6 bases and 7 bases, with 13 bases remaining between them. The CDR3 length is 13 residues. Germline CDR1 is MDHEN and CDR2 is SYDVKM. CDR3 bases: TGTGCCAGCAGGACTCCGGGGGGCCAGCCCCAGCATTTT. As protein: CASRTPGGQPQHF.

The J gene is TRBJ1-2, the V gene TRBV27, with D tentatively TRBD1 (5 bases). V was pared by 1 base and J by 6 bases, with 9 bases between. The CDR3 length is 13 residues. Looked up from germline, CDR1 is MNHEY and CDR2 is SMNVEV (reference sequence). CDR3 region: CASSLWGDNGYTF. The DNA for the CDR3 is TGTGCCAGCAGTTTATGGGGGGATAATGGCTACACCTTC.